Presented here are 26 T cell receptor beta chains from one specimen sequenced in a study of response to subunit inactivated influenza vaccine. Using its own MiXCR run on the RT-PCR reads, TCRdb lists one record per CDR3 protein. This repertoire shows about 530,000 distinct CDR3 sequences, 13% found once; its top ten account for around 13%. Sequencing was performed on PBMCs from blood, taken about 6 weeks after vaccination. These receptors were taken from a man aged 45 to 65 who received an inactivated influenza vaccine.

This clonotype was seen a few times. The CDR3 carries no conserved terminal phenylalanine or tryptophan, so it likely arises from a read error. Here the CDR3 reads CASSGPLNYEQYI. The CDR3 bases are TGTGCCAGCAGCGGACCCCTTAACTACGAGCAGTACATC. The chain combines TRBV9 with TRBJ2-7; D remains ambiguous. The V and J ends lost 3 bases and 3 bases respectively, with 10 bases between them. Germline-derived CDR1 and CDR2 are SGDLS and YYNGEE. The CDR3 contains 13 residues.

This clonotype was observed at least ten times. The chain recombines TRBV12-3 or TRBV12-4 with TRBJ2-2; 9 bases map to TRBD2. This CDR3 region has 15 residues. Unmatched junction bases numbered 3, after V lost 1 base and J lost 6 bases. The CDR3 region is CASSLGSGSAGELFF. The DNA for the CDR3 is TGTGCCAGCAGTTTAGGTAGCGGGAGTGCCGGGGAGCTGTTTTTT.

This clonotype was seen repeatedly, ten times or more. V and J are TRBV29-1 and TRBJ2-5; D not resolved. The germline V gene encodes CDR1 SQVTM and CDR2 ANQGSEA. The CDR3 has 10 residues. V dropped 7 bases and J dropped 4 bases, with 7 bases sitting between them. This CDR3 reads CSGLRETQYF. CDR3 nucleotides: TGCAGCGGACTCCGAGAGACCCAGTACTTC.

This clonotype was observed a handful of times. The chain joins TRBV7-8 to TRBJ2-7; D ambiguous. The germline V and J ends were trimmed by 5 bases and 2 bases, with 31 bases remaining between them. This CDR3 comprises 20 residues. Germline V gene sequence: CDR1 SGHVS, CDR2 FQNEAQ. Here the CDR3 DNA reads TGTGCCAGCAGCGGCAGGCGACTGTTTGCGCCGAACCCGAATACCTACGAGCAGTACTTC. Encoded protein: CASSGRRLFAPNPNTYEQYF.

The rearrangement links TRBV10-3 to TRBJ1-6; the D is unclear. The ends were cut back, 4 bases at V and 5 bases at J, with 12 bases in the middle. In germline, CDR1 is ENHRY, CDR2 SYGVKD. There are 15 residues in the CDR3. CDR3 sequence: CAISGGPDHNSPLHF. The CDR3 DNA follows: TGTGCCATCAGTGGAGGCCCCGATCATAATTCACCCCTCCACTTT.

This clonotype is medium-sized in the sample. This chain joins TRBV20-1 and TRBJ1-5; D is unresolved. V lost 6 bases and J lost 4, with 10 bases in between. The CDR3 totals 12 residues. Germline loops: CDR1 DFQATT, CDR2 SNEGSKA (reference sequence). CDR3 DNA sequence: TGCAGTGCCTCCCGGCTTAATCAGCCCCAGCATTTT. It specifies CSASRLNQPQHF.

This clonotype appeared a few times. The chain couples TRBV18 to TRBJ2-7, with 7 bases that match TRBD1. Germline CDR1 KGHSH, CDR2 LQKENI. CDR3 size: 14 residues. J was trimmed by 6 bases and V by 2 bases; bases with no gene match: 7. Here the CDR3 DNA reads TGTGCCAGCTCACCAAAAGACAGGGCGGGCGAGCAGTACTTC. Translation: CASSPKDRAGEQYF.

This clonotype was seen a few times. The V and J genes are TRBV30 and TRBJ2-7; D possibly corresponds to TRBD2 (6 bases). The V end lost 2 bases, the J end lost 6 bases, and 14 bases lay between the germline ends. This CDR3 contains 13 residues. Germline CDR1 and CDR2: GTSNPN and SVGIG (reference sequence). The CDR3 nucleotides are TGTGCCTGGAGTCAGACTAGTGAGGGCGAGCAGTACTTC. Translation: CAWSQTSEGEQYF.

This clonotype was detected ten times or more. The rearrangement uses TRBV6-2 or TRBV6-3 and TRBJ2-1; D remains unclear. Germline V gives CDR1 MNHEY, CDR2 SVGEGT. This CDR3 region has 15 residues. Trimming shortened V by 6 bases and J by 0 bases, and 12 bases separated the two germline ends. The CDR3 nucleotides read TGTGCCAGCAGCCCGACGGGCCGCTCCTACAATGAGCAGTTCTTC. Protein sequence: CASSPTGRSYNEQFF.

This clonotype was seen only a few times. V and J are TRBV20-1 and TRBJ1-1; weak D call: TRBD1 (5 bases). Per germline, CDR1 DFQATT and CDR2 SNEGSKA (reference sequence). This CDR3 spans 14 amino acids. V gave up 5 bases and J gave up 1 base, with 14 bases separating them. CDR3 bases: TGCAGTGCTCGCCGCGGGGCAGCGAACACTGAAGCTTTCTTT. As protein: CSARRGAANTEAFF.

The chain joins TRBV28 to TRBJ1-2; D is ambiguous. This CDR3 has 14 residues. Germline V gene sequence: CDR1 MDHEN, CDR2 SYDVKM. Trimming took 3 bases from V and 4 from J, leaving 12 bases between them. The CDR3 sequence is CASSFVAALYGYTF. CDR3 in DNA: TGTGCCAGCAGTTTCGTGGCCGCCCTCTATGGCTACACCTTC.

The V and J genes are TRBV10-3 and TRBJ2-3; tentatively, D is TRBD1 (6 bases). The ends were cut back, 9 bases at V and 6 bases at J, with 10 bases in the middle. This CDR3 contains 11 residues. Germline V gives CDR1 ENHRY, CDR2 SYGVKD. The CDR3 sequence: CAIGGMDTQYF. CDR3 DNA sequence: TGTGCCATTGGGGGCATGGATACGCAGTATTTT.

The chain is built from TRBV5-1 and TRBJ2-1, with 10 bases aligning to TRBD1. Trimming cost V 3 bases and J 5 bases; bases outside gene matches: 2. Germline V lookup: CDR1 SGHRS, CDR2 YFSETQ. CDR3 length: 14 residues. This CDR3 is CASSSGQGNNEQFF. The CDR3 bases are TGCGCCAGCAGCTCGGGACAGGGGAACAATGAGCAGTTCTTC.

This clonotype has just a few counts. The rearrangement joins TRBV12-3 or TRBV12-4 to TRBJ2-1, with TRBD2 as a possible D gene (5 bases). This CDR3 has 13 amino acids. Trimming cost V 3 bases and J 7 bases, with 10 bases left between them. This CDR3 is CASSLRAANEQFF. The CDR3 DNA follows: TGTGCCAGCAGTTTGAGGGCCGCTAATGAGCAGTTCTTC.

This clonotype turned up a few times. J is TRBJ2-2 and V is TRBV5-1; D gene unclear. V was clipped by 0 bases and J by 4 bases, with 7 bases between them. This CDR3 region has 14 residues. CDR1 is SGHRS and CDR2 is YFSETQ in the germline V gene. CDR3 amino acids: CASSLDGSTGELFF. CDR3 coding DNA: TGCGCCAGCAGCTTGGATGGTTCCACCGGGGAGCTGTTTTTT. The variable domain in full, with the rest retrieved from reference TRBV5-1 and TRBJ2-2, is KAGVTQTPRYLIKTRGQQVTLSCSPISGHRSVSWYQQTPGQGLQFLFEYFSETQRNKGNFPGRFSGRQFSNSRSEMNVSTLELGDSALYLCASSLDGSTGELFFGEGSRLTVL.

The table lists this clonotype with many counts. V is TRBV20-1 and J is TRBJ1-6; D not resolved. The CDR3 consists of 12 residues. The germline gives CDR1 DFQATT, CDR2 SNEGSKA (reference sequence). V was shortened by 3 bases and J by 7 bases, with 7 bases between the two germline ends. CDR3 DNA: TGCAGTGCTAGTGGTCAGAATTCACCCCTCCACTTT. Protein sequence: CSASGQNSPLHF.

Written as DNA, the CDR3 is TGTGCCAGCAGAACCCATAGGGGTATTCGGGACACTGAAGCTTTCTTT. Its translation: CASRTHRGIRDTEAFF. V is TRBV28 and J is TRBJ1-1; possible D gene TRBD1, 5 bases. CDR3 length: 16 amino acids. V was clipped by 6 bases and J by 3 bases, with 20 bases between them. Looked up from germline, CDR1 is MDHEN and CDR2 is SYDVKM.

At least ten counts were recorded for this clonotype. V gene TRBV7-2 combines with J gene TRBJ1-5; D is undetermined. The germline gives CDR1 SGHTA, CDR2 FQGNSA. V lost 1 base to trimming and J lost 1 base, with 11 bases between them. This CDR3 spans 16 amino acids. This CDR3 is CASSLGGPLSNQPQHF. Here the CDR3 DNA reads TGTGCCAGCAGCTTAGGCGGCCCCCTGAGCAATCAGCCCCAGCATTTT.

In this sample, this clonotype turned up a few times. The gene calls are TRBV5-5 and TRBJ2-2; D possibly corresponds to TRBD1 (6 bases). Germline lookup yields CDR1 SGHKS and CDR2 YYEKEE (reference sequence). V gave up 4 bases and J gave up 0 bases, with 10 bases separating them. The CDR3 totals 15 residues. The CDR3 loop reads CASSRGQSNTGELFF. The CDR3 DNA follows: TGTGCCAGCAGCCGAGGACAGTCGAACACCGGGGAGCTGTTTTTT.

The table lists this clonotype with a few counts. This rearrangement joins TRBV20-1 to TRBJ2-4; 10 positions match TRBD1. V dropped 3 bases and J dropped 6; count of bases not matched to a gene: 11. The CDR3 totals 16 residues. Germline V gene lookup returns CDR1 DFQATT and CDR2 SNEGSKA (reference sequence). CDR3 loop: CSARDDRGLERNIQYF. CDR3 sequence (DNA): TGCAGTGCTAGGGACGACAGGGGGCTTGAGAGAAACATTCAGTACTTC.

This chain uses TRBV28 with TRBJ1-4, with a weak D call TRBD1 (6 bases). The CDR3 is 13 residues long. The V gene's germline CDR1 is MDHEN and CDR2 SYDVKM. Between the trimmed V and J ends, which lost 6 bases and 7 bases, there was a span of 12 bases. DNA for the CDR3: TGTGCCAGCAGAACCGGGACACCTGAAAAACTGTTTTTT. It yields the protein CASRTGTPEKLFF.

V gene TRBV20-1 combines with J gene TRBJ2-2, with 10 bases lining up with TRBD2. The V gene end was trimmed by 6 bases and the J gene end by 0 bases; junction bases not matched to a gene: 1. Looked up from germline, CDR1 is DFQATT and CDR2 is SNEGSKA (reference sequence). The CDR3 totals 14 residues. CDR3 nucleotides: TGCAGTGCAGGACTAGCGGCGAACACCGGGGAGCTGTTTTTT. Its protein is CSAGLAANTGELFF.

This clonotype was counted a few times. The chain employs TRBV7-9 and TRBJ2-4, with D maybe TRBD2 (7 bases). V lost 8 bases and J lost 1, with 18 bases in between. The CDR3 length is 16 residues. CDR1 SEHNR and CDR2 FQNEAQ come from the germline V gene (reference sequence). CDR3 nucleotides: TGTGCCAGCGGTACAGGGAGGGAAAGGGCCAAAAACATTCAGTACTTC. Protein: CASGTGRERAKNIQYF.

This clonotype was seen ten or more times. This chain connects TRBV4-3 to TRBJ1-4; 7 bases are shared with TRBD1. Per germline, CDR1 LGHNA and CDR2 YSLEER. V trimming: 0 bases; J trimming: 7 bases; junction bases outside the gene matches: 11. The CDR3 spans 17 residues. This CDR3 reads CASSQDLRQGRSEKLFF. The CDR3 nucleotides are TGCGCCAGCAGCCAAGATCTCCGACAGGGTAGGAGTGAAAAACTGTTTTTT.

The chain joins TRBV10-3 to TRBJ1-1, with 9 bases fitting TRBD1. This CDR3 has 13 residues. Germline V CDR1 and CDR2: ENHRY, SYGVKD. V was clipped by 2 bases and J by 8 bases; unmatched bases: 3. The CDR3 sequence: CAISEQTGGEAFF. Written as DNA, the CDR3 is TGTGCCATCAGTGAGCAGACAGGGGGAGAAGCTTTCTTT.

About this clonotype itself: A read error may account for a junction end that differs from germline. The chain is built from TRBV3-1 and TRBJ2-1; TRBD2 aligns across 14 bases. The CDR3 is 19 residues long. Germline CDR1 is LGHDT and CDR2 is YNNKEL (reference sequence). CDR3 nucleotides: TGTGCCAGCAGCCCCCCCCCGGGGACTAGCGGGGGCCGCTACAATAAGCAGTTCTTC. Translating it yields CASSPPPGTSGGRYNKQFF.